This T cell receptor (beta chain) comes out of a study of cytomegalovirus exposure and HLA in healthy donors. In the PCR, 60 Vbeta and 13 Jbeta primers were used. Measured with immunoSEQ multiplex PCR; TCRdb has only the in-frame clones, and not every one. The sample data list 150,000 to 200,000 clones. This CDR3 region has 11 residues. The germline gives CDR1 MNHNY, CDR2 SVGAGI (reference sequence). Trimming removed 6 bases at V and 4 bases at J, with 6 bases between. This clonotype was sampled from a man aged 25 to 40 in good health and CMV-seronegative. Sequencing used PBMCs. The chain links TRBV6-6 to TRBJ1-1; unclear D gene. CDR3 residues: CASSAGTEAFF. The CDR3 DNA reads as TGTGCCAGCAGCGCCGGCACTGAAGCTTTCTTT.